One sample yielded the 14 T cell receptor beta chains listed below, sequenced in a study of shared clonotypes between healthy human individuals. CD8 cells regarded as naive lacked CD45RO, were positively chosen for CCR7, and omitted terminally differentiated effector memory CD45RA+ cells. Generated by immunoSEQ multiplex PCR, the TCRdb table keeps only in-frame clones and is missing some. The table has approximately 810,000 clones, approximately 92% seen once. Sequencing was carried out using naive CD8+ T cells sorted from blood. The receptors were sampled from a man younger than 45 in good health.

In its sample, this clone was seen once. The rearrangement uses TRBV6-1 and TRBJ2-3; 11 nucleotides agree with TRBD1. CDR1 MNHNS and CDR2 SASEGT come from the germline V gene. V lost 4 bases to trimming and J lost 4 bases; unmatched junction nucleotides: 4. The CDR3 is made up of 15 amino acids. DNA for the CDR3: TGTGCCAGCAGTGGGGGACAGGGGGGCGCAGATACGCAGTATTTT. This sequence encodes CASSGGQGGADTQYF.

The chain joins TRBV14 to TRBJ1-1; D ambiguous. CDR3 length equals 14 residues. Germline V lookup: CDR1 SGHDN, CDR2 FVKESK. Trimming stripped 0 bases from V and 1 base from J, with 6 bases between. For the CDR3, the DNA is TGTGCCAGCAGCCAAGAGTATGGGAACACTGAAGCTTTCTTT. This encodes CASSQEYGNTEAFF.

The chain couples TRBV27 to TRBJ2-1, with TRBD2 matching over 7 bases. Germline CDR1 is MNHEY and CDR2 is SMNVEV (reference sequence). This CDR3 is built from 17 residues. V shed 8 bases and J 4 bases; nucleotides not matched to a gene: 17. CDR3 sequence reads: CASSGRETGIIYNEQFF. The CDR3 coding sequence is TGTGCCAGCTCTGGGAGGGAGACGGGAATAATATACAATGAGCAGTTCTTC.

J is TRBJ1-4 and V is TRBV14; no clear D gene. Germline assignment: CDR1 SGHDN and CDR2 FVKESK. V gave up 0 bases and J gave up 5 bases, with 13 bases separating them. The CDR3 runs to 16 residues. The CDR3 bases are TGTGCCAGCAGCCAAGAGGGCGGGGTAAGCAATGAAAAACTGTTTTTT. Its protein is CASSQEGGVSNEKLFF.

The chain combines TRBV7-6 with TRBJ2-7, with D uncertain. The CDR3 sequence is 12 residues long. V lost 5 bases and J lost 5, with 10 bases in between. Germline V gives CDR1 SGHVS, CDR2 FNYEAQ. The CDR3, as DNA: TGTGCCAGCAGCCCCATAGGAAACGAGCAGTACTTC. Translated, it gives CASSPIGNEQYF.

The rearrangement links TRBV12-5 to TRBJ2-1, with 12 bases identical to TRBD2. There are 16 residues in the CDR3. V shed 2 bases, J shed 4 bases, and the junction held 3 bases outside the gene matches. From germline, CDR1 is LGHNT and CDR2 FRNRAP. The CDR3 protein is CASGLPGTSGYNEQFF. The CDR3 DNA reads TGTGCTAGTGGTTTGCCAGGGACTAGCGGGTACAATGAGCAGTTCTTC.

The chain links TRBV9 to TRBJ1-1; 8 bases agree with TRBD1. Germline trimming cut 3 bases from V and 4 bases from J; bases unmatched to any gene: 5. The CDR3 length is 14 residues. Germline V gene data show CDR1 as SGDLS and CDR2 as YYNGEE. The CDR3 sequence: CASSATGAVTEAFF. In DNA form, the CDR3 reads TGTGCCAGCAGCGCGACAGGGGCCGTCACTGAAGCTTTCTTT.

This chain connects TRBV7-9 to TRBJ2-1, with D tentatively TRBD2 (6 bases). CDR3 length: 11 amino acids. V was pared by 4 bases and J by 10 bases, with 8 bases between. CDR1 and CDR2 (germline): SEHNR, FQNEAQ (reference sequence). CDR3: CASSSREEQFF. The DNA for the CDR3 is TGTGCCAGCAGCTCGCGGGAAGAGCAGTTCTTC.

V gene TRBV25-1 combines with J gene TRBJ1-2; TRBD1 aligns across 7 bases. Germline CDR1 MGHDK, CDR2 SYGVNS. With V trimmed by 5 bases and J by 7 bases, 4 bases remained unmatched. The CDR3 has 12 residues. Here the CDR3 DNA reads TGTGCCAGCAGTCCAGGGGGTGGTGGCTACACCTTC. It codes for CASSPGGGGYTF.

This rearrangement joins TRBV6-6 to TRBJ1-2; 9 nucleotides match TRBD1. Germline trimming cut 6 bases from V and 8 bases from J; bases unmatched to any gene: 7. The CDR3 runs to 13 residues. From germline, CDR1 is MNHNY and CDR2 SVGAGI (reference sequence). CDR3 protein: CASRTGTGYGYTF. The CDR3 region has the DNA TGTGCCAGCAGGACCGGGACAGGGTACGGCTACACCTTC.

V gene TRBV5-8 combines with J gene TRBJ2-7; 7 nucleotides line up with TRBD1. The junction had 4 bases not matched to a gene; V was cut back by 3 bases and J by 4 bases. Looked up from germline, CDR1 is SGHTS and CDR2 is YDEGEE. The CDR3 spans 13 residues. CDR3 nucleotide sequence: TGTGCCAGCAGCTGGACAGGCGGATACGAGCAGTACTTC. Protein product: CASSWTGGYEQYF.

This rearrangement joins TRBV19 to TRBJ1-1; TRBD1 matches at 7 bases. This CDR3 is built from 15 residues. The J segment lost 1 base and the V segment lost 3 bases, leaving 5 bases of the junction unmatched. The germline V gene encodes CDR1 LNHDA and CDR2 SQIVND (reference sequence). Here the CDR3 reads CASSIFDRENTEAFF. The CDR3 region has the DNA TGTGCCAGTAGTATCTTCGACAGGGAGAACACTGAAGCTTTCTTT.

The chain recombines TRBV11-2 with TRBJ2-7; the D gene is possibly TRBD1 (6 bases). V lost 5 bases, J lost 2 bases, and 7 bases lay in between. This CDR3 is built from 12 residues. Germline V gives CDR1 SGHAT, CDR2 FQNNGV. The CDR3 coding sequence is TGTGCCAGCAGCGGACAGACCTACGAGCAGTACTTC. Protein product: CASSGQTYEQYF.

The J gene is TRBJ1-4, the V gene TRBV15; D gene unclear. This CDR3 has 15 residues. V was pared by 9 bases and J by 4 bases, with 18 bases between. Germline loops: CDR1 LNHNV, CDR2 YYDKDF (reference sequence). CDR3 residues: CATNKDGVGNEKLFF. CDR3 coding DNA: TGTGCCACGAACAAGGATGGGGTGGGTAATGAAAAACTGTTTTTT.